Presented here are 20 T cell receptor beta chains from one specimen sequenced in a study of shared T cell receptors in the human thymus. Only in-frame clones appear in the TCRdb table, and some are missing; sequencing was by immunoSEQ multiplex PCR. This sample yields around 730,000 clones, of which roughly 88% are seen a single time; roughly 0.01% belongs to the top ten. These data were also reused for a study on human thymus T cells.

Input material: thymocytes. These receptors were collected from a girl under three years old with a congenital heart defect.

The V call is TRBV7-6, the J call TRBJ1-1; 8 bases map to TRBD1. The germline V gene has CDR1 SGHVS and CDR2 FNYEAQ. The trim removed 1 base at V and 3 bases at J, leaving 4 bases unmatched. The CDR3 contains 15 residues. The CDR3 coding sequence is TGTGCCAGCAGCTTAGGGACAGGGAGGCACACTGAAGCTTTCTTT. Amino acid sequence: CASSLGTGRHTEAFF.

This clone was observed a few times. The CDR3 spells CAWSVRGLETEAFF. CDR3 in DNA: TGTGCCTGGAGTGTAAGGGGGTTAGAAACTGAAGCTTTCTTT. This sequence joins TRBV30 and TRBJ1-1; D possibly corresponds to TRBD1 (6 bases). V lost 0 bases and J 5 bases, leaving 13 bases between the germline ends. Germline V gene lookup returns CDR1 GTSNPN and CDR2 SVGIG (reference sequence). The CDR3 covers 14 residues.

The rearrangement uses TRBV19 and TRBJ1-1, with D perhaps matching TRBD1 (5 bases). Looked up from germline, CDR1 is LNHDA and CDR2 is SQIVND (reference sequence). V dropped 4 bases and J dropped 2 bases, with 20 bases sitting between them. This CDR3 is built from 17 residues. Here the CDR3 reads CASSTSPWSGANTEAFF. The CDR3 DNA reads TGTGCCAGTAGTACCTCCCCTTGGAGTGGGGCAAACACTGAAGCTTTCTTT.

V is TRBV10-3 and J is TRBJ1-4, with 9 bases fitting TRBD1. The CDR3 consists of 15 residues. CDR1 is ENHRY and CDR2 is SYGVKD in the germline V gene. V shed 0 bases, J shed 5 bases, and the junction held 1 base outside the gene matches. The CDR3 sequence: CAISESGTGNEKLFF. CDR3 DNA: TGTGCCATCAGTGAGTCCGGGACAGGGAATGAAAAACTGTTTTTT.

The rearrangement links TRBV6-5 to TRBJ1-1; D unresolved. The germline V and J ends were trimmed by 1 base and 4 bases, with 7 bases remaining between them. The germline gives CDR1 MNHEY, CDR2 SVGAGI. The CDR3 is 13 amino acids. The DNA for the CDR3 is TGTGCCAGCAGTTACTTCCTATTCACTGAAGCTTTCTTT. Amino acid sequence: CASSYFLFTEAFF.

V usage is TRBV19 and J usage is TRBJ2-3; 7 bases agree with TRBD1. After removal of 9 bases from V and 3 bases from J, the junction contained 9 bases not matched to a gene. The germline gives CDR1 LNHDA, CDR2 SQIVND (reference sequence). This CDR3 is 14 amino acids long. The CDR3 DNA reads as TGTGCCAGCGGGACATCAGGGGGAACAGATACGCAGTATTTT. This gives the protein CASGTSGGTDTQYF.

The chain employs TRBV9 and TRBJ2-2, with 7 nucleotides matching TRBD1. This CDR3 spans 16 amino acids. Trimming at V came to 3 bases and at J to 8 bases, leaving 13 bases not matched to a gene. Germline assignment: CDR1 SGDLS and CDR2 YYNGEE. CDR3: CASSGQGGPSRGELFF. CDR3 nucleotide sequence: TGTGCCAGCAGCGGACAGGGCGGGCCAAGCAGAGGGGAGCTGTTTTTT.

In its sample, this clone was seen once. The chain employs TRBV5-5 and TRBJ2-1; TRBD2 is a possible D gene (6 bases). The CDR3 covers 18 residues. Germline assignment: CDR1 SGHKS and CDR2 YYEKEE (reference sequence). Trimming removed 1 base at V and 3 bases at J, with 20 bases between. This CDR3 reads CASSLPGGADIRYNEQFF. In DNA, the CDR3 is TGTGCCAGCAGCTTGCCGGGCGGGGCCGACATCCGCTACAATGAGCAGTTCTTC.

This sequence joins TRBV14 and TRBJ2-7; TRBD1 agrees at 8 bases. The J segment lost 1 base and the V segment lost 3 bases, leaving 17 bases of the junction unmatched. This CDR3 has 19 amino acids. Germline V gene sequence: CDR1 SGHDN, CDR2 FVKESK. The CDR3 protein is CASSHLDRAHPTESYEQYF. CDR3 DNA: TGTGCCAGCAGCCACCTGGACAGGGCCCATCCGACGGAGTCCTACGAGCAGTACTTC.

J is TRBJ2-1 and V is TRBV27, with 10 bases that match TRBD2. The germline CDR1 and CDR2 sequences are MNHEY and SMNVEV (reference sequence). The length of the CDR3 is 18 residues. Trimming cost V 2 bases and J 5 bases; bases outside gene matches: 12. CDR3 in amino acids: CASSLMGVAGGFDNEQFF. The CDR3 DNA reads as TGTGCCAGCAGTTTAATGGGAGTAGCGGGGGGATTCGACAATGAGCAGTTCTTC.

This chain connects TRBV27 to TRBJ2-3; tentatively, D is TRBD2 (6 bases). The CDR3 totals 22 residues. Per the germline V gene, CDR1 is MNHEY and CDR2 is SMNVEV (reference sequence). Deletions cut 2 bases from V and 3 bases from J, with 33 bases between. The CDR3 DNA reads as TGTGCCAGCAGTTTAGTGGCCGCCTGGCAGGTCACTAGCCACACTATTACAGATACGCAGTATTTT. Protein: CASSLVAAWQVTSHTITDTQYF.

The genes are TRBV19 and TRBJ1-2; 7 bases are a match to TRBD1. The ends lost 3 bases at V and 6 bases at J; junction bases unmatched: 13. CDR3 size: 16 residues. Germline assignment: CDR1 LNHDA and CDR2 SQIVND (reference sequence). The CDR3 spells CASSMGTASGGNGYTF. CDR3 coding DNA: TGTGCCAGTAGTATGGGGACAGCGTCCGGGGGTAATGGCTACACCTTC.

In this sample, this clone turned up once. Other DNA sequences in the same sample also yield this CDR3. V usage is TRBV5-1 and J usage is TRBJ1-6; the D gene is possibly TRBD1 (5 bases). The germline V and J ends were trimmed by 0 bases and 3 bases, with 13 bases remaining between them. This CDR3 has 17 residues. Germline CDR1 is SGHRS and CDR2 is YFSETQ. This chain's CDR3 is CASSLAGWRVYNSPLHF. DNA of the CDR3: TGCGCCAGCAGCTTGGCAGGGTGGAGGGTCTATAATTCACCCCTCCACTTT.

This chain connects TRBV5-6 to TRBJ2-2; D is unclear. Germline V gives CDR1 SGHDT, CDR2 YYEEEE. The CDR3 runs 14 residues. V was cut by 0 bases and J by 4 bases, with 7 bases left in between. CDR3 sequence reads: CASSLVQLTGELFF. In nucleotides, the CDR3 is TGTGCCAGCAGCTTGGTACAGCTCACCGGGGAGCTGTTTTTT.

The CDR3 here is CASSCIGQGPTEAFF. The CDR3 region has the DNA TGTGCCAGCAGCTGTATTGGACAGGGGCCCACTGAAGCTTTCTTT. This chain joins TRBV9 and TRBJ1-1, with TRBD1 matching over 9 bases. This CDR3 is 15 amino acids long. Germline values: CDR1 SGDLS, CDR2 YYNGEE. V dropped 4 bases and J dropped 4; count of bases not matched to a gene: 8.

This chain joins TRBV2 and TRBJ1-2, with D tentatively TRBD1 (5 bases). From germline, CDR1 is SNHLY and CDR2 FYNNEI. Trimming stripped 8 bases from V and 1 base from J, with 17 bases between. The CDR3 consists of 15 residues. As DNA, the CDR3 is TGTGCCAGCCACCTCCGGGACTTCTATAACTATGGCTACACCTTC. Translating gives CASHLRDFYNYGYTF.

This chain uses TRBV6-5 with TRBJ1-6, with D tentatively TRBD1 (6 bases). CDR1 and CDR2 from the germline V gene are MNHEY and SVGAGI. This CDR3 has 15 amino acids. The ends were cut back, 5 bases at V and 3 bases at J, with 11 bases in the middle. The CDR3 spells CASSPGQLYNSPLHF. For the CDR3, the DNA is TGTGCCAGCAGTCCAGGACAGCTCTATAATTCACCCCTCCACTTT.

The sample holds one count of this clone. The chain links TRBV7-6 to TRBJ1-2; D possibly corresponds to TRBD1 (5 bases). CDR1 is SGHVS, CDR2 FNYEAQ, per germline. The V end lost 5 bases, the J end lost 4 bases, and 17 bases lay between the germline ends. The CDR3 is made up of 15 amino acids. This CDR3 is CASSPSPGGVYGYTF. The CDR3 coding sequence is TGTGCCAGCAGCCCGAGCCCGGGGGGTGTCTATGGCTACACCTTC.

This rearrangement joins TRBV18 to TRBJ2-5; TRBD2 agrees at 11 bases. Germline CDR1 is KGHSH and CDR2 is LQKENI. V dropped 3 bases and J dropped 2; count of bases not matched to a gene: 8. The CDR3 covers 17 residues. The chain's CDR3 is CASSPHGTSGYQETQYF. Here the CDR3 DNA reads TGTGCCAGCTCACCGCATGGGACTAGCGGTTATCAAGAGACCCAGTACTTC.

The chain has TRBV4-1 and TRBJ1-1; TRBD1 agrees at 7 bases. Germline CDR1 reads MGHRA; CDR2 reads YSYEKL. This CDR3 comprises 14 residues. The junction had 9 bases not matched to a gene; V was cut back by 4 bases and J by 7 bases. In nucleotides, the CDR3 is TGCGCCAGCAGCCCCCTCAGGGGGTTGAATGAAGCTTTCTTT. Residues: CASSPLRGLNEAFF.